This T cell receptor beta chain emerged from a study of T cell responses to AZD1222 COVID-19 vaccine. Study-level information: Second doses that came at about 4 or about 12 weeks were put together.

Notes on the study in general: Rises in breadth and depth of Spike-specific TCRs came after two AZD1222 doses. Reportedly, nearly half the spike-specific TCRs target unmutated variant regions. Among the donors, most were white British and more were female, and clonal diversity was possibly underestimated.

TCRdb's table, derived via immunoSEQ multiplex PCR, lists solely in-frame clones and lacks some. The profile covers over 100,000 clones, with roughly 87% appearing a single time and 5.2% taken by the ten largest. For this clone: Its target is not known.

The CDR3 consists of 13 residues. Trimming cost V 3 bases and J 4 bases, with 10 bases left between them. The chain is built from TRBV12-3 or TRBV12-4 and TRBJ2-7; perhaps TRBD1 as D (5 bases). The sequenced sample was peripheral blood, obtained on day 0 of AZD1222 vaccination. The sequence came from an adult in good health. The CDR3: CASSFGHFYEQYF. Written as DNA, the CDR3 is TGTGCCAGCAGTTTTGGACACTTTTACGAGCAGTACTTC.